Listed below are T cell receptor beta chains from one sample, sequenced in a study of blood T cell repertoires in COVID-19. The repertoire was sequenced with immunoSEQ multiplex PCR; TCRdb's copy has only in-frame clones and lacks some. This repertoire shows 250,000 to 350,000 clones, 80% to 90% found once; its top ten account for 6.3%. The sequencing sample was made of peripheral blood. The source of these receptors is a woman aged 50 to 65 with COVID-19, enrolled during active disease. The CDR3 runs from the conserved cysteine through the conserved F or W. Fields, in order: D gene, V gene, clone size, J gene, CDR3 DNA, CDR3 protein. A D gene is named only where the DNA matches it firmly. Expanded clones are given a class, and other clones once, few, many or no size at all.

d_call: TRBD1
v_call: TRBV27
clone_size: NA
j_call: TRBJ1-1
cdr3_nt: TGTGCCAGCAGTGGGGGACAGGACGGGACTGAAGCTTTCTTT
cdr3_aa: CASSGGQDGTEAFF

d_call: NA
v_call: TRBV5-4
clone_size: NA
j_call: TRBJ2-1
cdr3_nt: TGTGCCAGCAGCTTGGAGACGGTTGGAGGCAATGAGCAGTTCTTC
cdr3_aa: CASSLETVGGNEQFF

d_call: TRBD1
v_call: TRBV7-6
clone_size: NA
j_call: TRBJ2-7
cdr3_nt: TGTGCCAGCAGCTTAGCTCCGGGACAGACCTACGAGCAGTACTTC
cdr3_aa: CASSLAPGQTYEQYF

d_call: NA
v_call: TRBV5-1
clone_size: NA
j_call: TRBJ1-1
cdr3_nt: TGCGCCAGCAGCCCCCAAGGGGGAACTGAAGCTTTCTTT
cdr3_aa: CASSPQGGTEAFF

d_call: NA
v_call: TRBV18
clone_size: NA
j_call: TRBJ2-5
cdr3_nt: TGTGCCAGTGCCCTCTCCGGGGAGACCCAGTACTTC
cdr3_aa: CASALSGETQYF

d_call: TRBD2
v_call: TRBV5-4
clone_size: NA
j_call: TRBJ2-5
cdr3_nt: TGTGCCAGCAGCTTGGATGTCGGGGGAGGGGAGACCCAGTACTTC
cdr3_aa: CASSLDVGGGETQYF

d_call: TRBD1
v_call: TRBV9
clone_size: NA
j_call: TRBJ1-3
cdr3_nt: TGTGCCAGCAGCGACGGGGACAGGGTCGTCGGAAACACCATATATTTT
cdr3_aa: CASSDGDRVVGNTIYF

d_call: TRBD1
v_call: TRBV7-9
clone_size: NA
j_call: TRBJ1-1
cdr3_nt: TGTGCCAGCAGCTCCCAGGGGGCCTTGAACACTGAAGCTTTCTTT
cdr3_aa: CASSSQGALNTEAFF

d_call: NA
v_call: TRBV19
clone_size: NA
j_call: TRBJ1-2
cdr3_nt: TGTGCCAGTACGCCCCAGCGGAATAACTATGGCTACACCTTC
cdr3_aa: CASTPQRNNYGYTF

d_call: TRBD1
v_call: TRBV7-9
clone_size: NA
j_call: TRBJ1-1
cdr3_nt: TGTGCCAGCAGCTTATACGGGTACGGACAGGATCGGACTGAAGCTTTCTTT
cdr3_aa: CASSLYGYGQDRTEAFF

d_call: NA
v_call: TRBV10-3
clone_size: NA
j_call: TRBJ2-5
cdr3_nt: TGTGCCATCAGTGCTACAGGGAAAGAGACCCAGTACTTC
cdr3_aa: CAISATGKETQYF

d_call: NA
v_call: TRBV6-6
clone_size: NA
j_call: TRBJ2-1
cdr3_nt: TGTGCCGCCGAGACGCCGGGACTCCCAGATGAGCAGTTCTTC
cdr3_aa: CAAETPGLPDEQFF

d_call: TRBD1
v_call: TRBV9
clone_size: NA
j_call: TRBJ1-6
cdr3_nt: TGTGCCAGCAGCGTTGGACAGGGCGAGAGCTCCTATAATTCACCCCTCCACTTT
cdr3_aa: CASSVGQGESSYNSPLHF

d_call: NA
v_call: TRBV10-3
clone_size: NA
j_call: TRBJ2-1
cdr3_nt: TGTGCCATCAGTGAAGCGTCCTACAATGAGCAGTTCTTC
cdr3_aa: CAISEASYNEQFF

d_call: TRBD1
v_call: TRBV27
clone_size: NA
j_call: TRBJ2-7
cdr3_nt: TGTGCCAGCAGTTACGGGACAGGGAAGAGCGAGCAGTACTTC
cdr3_aa: CASSYGTGKSEQYF

d_call: NA
v_call: TRBV7-2
clone_size: NA
j_call: TRBJ1-1
cdr3_nt: TGTGCCAGCAGCTTAGGGGTGGGCCGGAACACTGAAGCTTTCTTT
cdr3_aa: CASSLGVGRNTEAFF

d_call: NA
v_call: TRBV19
clone_size: NA
j_call: TRBJ2-5
cdr3_nt: TGTGCCAGCCAAAGGCCAGGGGACGACGGACTCCCGTACTTC
cdr3_aa: CASQRPGDDGLPYF

d_call: NA
v_call: TRBV5-6
clone_size: few
j_call: TRBJ1-1
cdr3_nt: TGTGCCAGCAGAACCGGGAGCCCAATTGGCACTGAAGCTTTCTTT
cdr3_aa: CASRTGSPIGTEAFF

d_call: NA
v_call: TRBV6-6
clone_size: NA
j_call: TRBJ2-7
cdr3_nt: TGTGCCAGCAGTTACGCACAGGGAACTACCTACGAGCAGTACTTC
cdr3_aa: CASSYAQGTTYEQYF

d_call: NA
v_call: TRBV19
clone_size: NA
j_call: TRBJ2-7
cdr3_nt: TGTGCCACTGCCTCTCTGAGCTCCTACGAGCAGTACTTC
cdr3_aa: CATASLSSYEQYF

d_call: NA
v_call: TRBV19
clone_size: NA
j_call: TRBJ1-2
cdr3_nt: TGTGCCACCGTACGATCTTCAGGCCATGGCTACACCTTC
cdr3_aa: CATVRSSGHGYTF

d_call: NA
v_call: TRBV19
clone_size: NA
j_call: TRBJ1-1
cdr3_nt: TGTGCCAGTAGTTTAGCGGGACATCAGAACACTGAAGCTTTCTTT
cdr3_aa: CASSLAGHQNTEAFF

d_call: TRBD1
v_call: TRBV27
clone_size: NA
j_call: TRBJ1-5
cdr3_nt: TGTGCCAGCAGTGGACAGGGGGCTCGGCAGCCCCAGCATTTT
cdr3_aa: CASSGQGARQPQHF

d_call: NA
v_call: TRBV27
clone_size: NA
j_call: TRBJ1-6
cdr3_nt: TGTGCCACCAAACCGTCCGGGGGTTCACCCCTCCACTTT
cdr3_aa: CATKPSGGSPLHF

d_call: TRBD1
v_call: TRBV18
clone_size: NA
j_call: TRBJ2-1
cdr3_nt: TGTGCCAGCTCACCACTTTCTTTCGGCAGGGGGCAGTACAATGAGCAGTTCTTC
cdr3_aa: CASSPLSFGRGQYNEQFF

d_call: NA
v_call: TRBV6-5
clone_size: NA
j_call: TRBJ1-6
cdr3_nt: TGTGCCAGCAGTCTCGCGGACAGTTTGGGCCTCCACTTT
cdr3_aa: CASSLADSLGLHF

d_call: TRBD1
v_call: TRBV6-5
clone_size: NA
j_call: TRBJ1-1
cdr3_nt: TGTGCCAGCACCCGAAAGGGGACAGGTGAAGCTTTCTTT
cdr3_aa: CASTRKGTGEAFF